This TCR beta chain was recovered during a study of blood T cells in healthy people across ages. PBMCs were isolated at a quantity of at least 7 million per sample. Notes on the study in general: In these data, TCR beta diversity tracked strongly with naive T cell percentage. Aged donors had fewer naive CD4+ cells and lower diversity than long-lived donors. Diversity of TCR beta per million T cells declined in a roughly linear way with age.

Comment on this clonotype: Its matching antigen is unknown.

A sample-barcoded 5' primer and a J-beta primer mix were used in a second PCR of about 6 to 11 cycles. TCRdb called the 5' RACE reads again in MiXCR, with one record for every CDR3 protein. The repertoire holds hundreds of thousands of distinct CDR3 sequences, 56% seen once, with roughly 25% in the top ten. The germline V gene encodes CDR1 MNHEY and CDR2 SVGAGI. The CDR3 extends over 13 amino acids. V shed 7 bases and J shed 10 bases, with 17 bases lying between them. The chain is built from TRBV6-5 and TRBJ2-1; D ambiguous. The sequenced sample was blood. The sequence came from a man in his forties in good health. The CDR3 DNA is TGTGCCAGCAACTCCGGTATTATGGGGGAGCAGTTCTTC. The encoded protein is CASNSGIMGEQFF.